This T cell receptor (beta chain) derives from a study of CD8+CD57+ T cells in acquired aplastic anemia. At the level of the study: Read counts for CD4+ cells (from healthy donors) averaged approximately 11 million.

Comment on this clonotype: Its antigen is as yet unknown.

The CDR3 loop spans 9 amino acids. The ends were cut back, 3 bases at V and 8 bases at J, with 4 bases in the middle. Germline V gene lookup returns CDR1 SQVTM and CDR2 ANQGSEA. Study-level points and caveats: For CD8+ Simpson's diversity, patients and controls showed no significant difference. Overlapping CD8+ CDR3 repertoires of patients and controls contained approximately 29 shared sequences.

Profiling of TCR beta VDJ combinations and CDR3 sequences used genomic DNA as template. Via MiXCR, TCRdb re-called the reads, giving one row per CDR3 protein. The sample shows over 100,000 distinct CDR3 sequences, around two fifths of them seen only once. The chain recombines TRBV29-1 with TRBJ1-2; D remains ambiguous. What was sequenced was sorted CD4+, CD8+, or CD8+CD57+ T cells (not recorded which) from PBMCs. The receptor's source is a human donor in good health, serving as a control. Written as DNA, the CDR3 is TGCAGCGTTGATGACGGCTACACCTTC. This codes for CSVDDGYTF. Combining the CDR3 with reference TRBV29-1 and TRBJ1-2 gives the whole variable domain SAVISQKPSRDICQRGTSLTIQCQVDSQVTMMFWYRQQPGQSLTLIATANQGSEATYESGFVIDKFPISRPNLTFSTLTVSNMSPEDSSIYLCSVDDGYTFGSGTRLTVV.